This TCR beta chain was recovered during a study of blood T cell repertoires in COVID-19. Study overall: Researchers got acute and convalescent COVID-19 samples from the United States, Italy and Spain.

The data were produced by immunoSEQ multiplex PCR, yet TCRdb's version contains in-frame clones alone and is incomplete. The table shows more than 150,000 clones, with roughly four fifths occurring only once. This CDR3 has 15 residues. V shed 5 bases, J shed 3 bases, and the junction held 9 bases outside the gene matches. The V gene's germline CDR1 is LNHDA and CDR2 SQIVND (reference sequence). The sample was PBMCs or T cells enriched from blood (not recorded which). The rearrangement links TRBV19 to TRBJ1-2; 7 positions agree with TRBD1. This sequence was found in a man between 50 and 59 years old who had recovered from COVID-19. In DNA form, the CDR3 reads TGTGCCAGTAGTTATCAACAGGGGTCGGACTATGGCTACACCTTC. This translates into CASSYQQGSDYGYTF.